This record concerns one T cell receptor (beta chain) sequence. Its target is unknown. The source of the sample is a study of beta chain features in type 1 diabetes. Regarding the study as a whole: For cells with high TCR expression, cDNA sequencing could yield over-representation. Type 1 diabetes patients had TCRB CDR3s that were shorter (moderately but significantly so) in all four CD4+ subsets.

Expressed TCRB transcripts were sequenced after all isolated RNA was converted to cDNA. About 3.6 million reads was the average for naive, central memory and regulatory T cell samples. The method was immunoSEQ multiplex PCR; TCRdb's version includes in-frame clones alone and lacks a portion of them. This table has around 250,000 clones, 13% to 15% appearing once. Post-sort purity exceeded 98% for all sorted populations. V was pared by 5 bases and J by 6 bases, with 5 bases of the junction left unmatched. Germline V gives CDR1 PRHDT, CDR2 FYEKMQ (reference sequence). The CDR3 runs 14 residues. The source material was naive CD4+ T cells from blood. The clonotype was recovered from a woman aged 40 to 50 in good health. The chain combines TRBV13 with TRBJ2-2; TRBD1 aligns across 8 bases. CDR3 amino acids: CASSLPTGAGELFF. The CDR3, as DNA: TGTGCCAGCAGCCTACCGACAGGGGCCGGGGAGCTGTTTTTT.